These T cell receptor beta chains were read from a single sample in a study of OX40 agonist ivuxolimab in advanced cancers. Assay: immunoSEQ multiplex PCR; the TCRdb copy retains only in-frame clones and omits some. Counted here are about 110,000 clones, around 93% occurring once; the ten biggest clones make up over 0.6%. The material sequenced was CD4+ or CD8+ T cells sorted from blood, taken in a trial of the OX40 agonist ivuxolimab. The source is an adult with an advanced solid tumor such as melanoma, head and neck, liver or kidney cancer. Each CDR3 is given with its conserved first and last residue. Fields, in order: J gene, D gene, clone size, V gene, CDR3 DNA, CDR3 protein. A D gene is named only where the DNA matches it firmly. For some rows the clone size is stated as once, few or many, or as a class when expanded; others skip it.

j_call: TRBJ2-3; d_call: NA; clone_size: NA; v_call: TRBV6-5; cdr3_nt: TGTGCCAGCAGTTACGACCGTACCCTTGGCACAGATACGCAGTATTTT; cdr3_aa: CASSYDRTLGTDTQYF
j_call: TRBJ1-2; d_call: NA; clone_size: NA; v_call: TRBV27; cdr3_nt: TGTGCCAGCAGCAGCGCGGGGTATGGCTACACCTTC; cdr3_aa: CASSSAGYGYTF
j_call: TRBJ2-1; d_call: TRBD2; clone_size: NA; v_call: TRBV5-1; cdr3_nt: TGCGCCAGCAGCCGGCTTAGCGGGAGTTCCGATGAGCAGTTCTTC; cdr3_aa: CASSRLSGSSDEQFF
j_call: TRBJ1-2; d_call: TRBD1; clone_size: NA; v_call: TRBV7-2; cdr3_nt: TGTGCCAGCAGCTTAGCTGCAGGGGGCTCTGGCTACACCTTC; cdr3_aa: CASSLAAGGSGYTF
j_call: TRBJ2-1; d_call: NA; clone_size: NA; v_call: TRBV2; cdr3_nt: TGTGCCAGCAGACTATTCGGGGATGAGCAGTTCTTC; cdr3_aa: CASRLFGDEQFF
j_call: TRBJ2-7; d_call: TRBD2; clone_size: few; v_call: TRBV27; cdr3_nt: TGTGCCAGCAGTTTACGGGACAGGGGCAGACTAGCGGGGGTCTGGGAGCAGTACTTC; cdr3_aa: CASSLRDRGRLAGVWEQYF
j_call: TRBJ1-2; d_call: NA; clone_size: few; v_call: TRBV10-2; cdr3_nt: TGCGCCAGTAATGGGGGGGGCTATGGCTACACCTTC; cdr3_aa: CASNGGGYGYTF
j_call: TRBJ2-7; d_call: NA; clone_size: NA; v_call: TRBV20-1; cdr3_nt: TGCAGTGCGACAGCGCAGCAGTACTTC; cdr3_aa: CSATAQQYF
j_call: TRBJ2-5; d_call: NA; clone_size: NA; v_call: TRBV18; cdr3_nt: TGTGCCAGCTCACCACTGGCACAGCCACAAGAGACCCAGTACTTC; cdr3_aa: CASSPLAQPQETQYF
j_call: TRBJ1-3; d_call: NA; clone_size: NA; v_call: TRBV6-1; cdr3_nt: TGTGCCAGCTCGCTGCGGAACACCATATATTTT; cdr3_aa: CASSLRNTIYF
j_call: TRBJ2-2; d_call: NA; clone_size: NA; v_call: TRBV27; cdr3_nt: TGTGCCAGCAGTCCCGACAGCTTGAACACCGGGGAGCTGCTTTTT; cdr3_aa: CASSPDSLNTGELLF
j_call: TRBJ2-7; d_call: TRBD2; clone_size: NA; v_call: TRBV5-4; cdr3_nt: TGTGCCAGCAGCTTGGGAACGGGAGGGTCCTACGAGCAGTACTTC; cdr3_aa: CASSLGTGGSYEQYF
j_call: TRBJ2-1; d_call: TRBD1; clone_size: NA; v_call: TRBV9; cdr3_nt: TGTGCCAGCAGCGTAGAGGGGACAGGGTACAATGAGCAGTTCTTC; cdr3_aa: CASSVEGTGYNEQFF
j_call: TRBJ2-7; d_call: TRBD1; clone_size: NA; v_call: TRBV7-8; cdr3_nt: TGTGCCAGCAGCTTCGCAGGGGGCGGCTACGAGCAGTACTTC; cdr3_aa: CASSFAGGGYEQYF
j_call: TRBJ2-1; d_call: TRBD2; clone_size: NA; v_call: TRBV5-1; cdr3_nt: TGCGCCAGCATATTGGCGGGAGGGCCGGGTGAGCAGTTCTTC; cdr3_aa: CASILAGGPGEQFF
j_call: TRBJ1-2; d_call: NA; clone_size: NA; v_call: TRBV7-8; cdr3_nt: TGTGCCAGCAGCTTGGGGCACCGTAACTATGGCTACACCTTC; cdr3_aa: CASSLGHRNYGYTF
j_call: TRBJ1-5; d_call: TRBD1; clone_size: NA; v_call: TRBV27; cdr3_nt: TGTGCCAGCAGTACCACAGGGGCGTTTAATAATCAGCCCCAGCATTTT; cdr3_aa: CASSTTGAFNNQPQHF
j_call: TRBJ2-1; d_call: TRBD2; clone_size: NA; v_call: TRBV18; cdr3_nt: TGTGCCAGCTCACCAGGGGTTGGTAGCGGGAGCCATGAGCAGTTCTTC; cdr3_aa: CASSPGVGSGSHEQFF
j_call: TRBJ1-2; d_call: TRBD1; clone_size: once; v_call: TRBV9; cdr3_nt: TGTGCCAGCAGCGTATCTCCTCAGGGGGCCTATGGCTACACCTTC; cdr3_aa: CASSVSPQGAYGYTF
j_call: TRBJ2-3; d_call: TRBD1; clone_size: NA; v_call: TRBV10-1; cdr3_nt: TGCGCCAGCAGTACCCAAACAGGGGGCACAGATACGCAGTATTTT; cdr3_aa: CASSTQTGGTDTQYF
j_call: TRBJ1-1; d_call: NA; clone_size: NA; v_call: TRBV10-3; cdr3_nt: TGTGCCATACAGGGCCTGGGCACTGAAGCTTTCTTT; cdr3_aa: CAIQGLGTEAFF
j_call: TRBJ1-5; d_call: NA; clone_size: NA; v_call: TRBV6-1; cdr3_nt: TGTGCCAGCAGTGAGGTTATCGATGGCAATCAGCCCCAGCATTTT; cdr3_aa: CASSEVIDGNQPQHF
j_call: TRBJ1-1; d_call: NA; clone_size: once; v_call: TRBV30; cdr3_nt: TGTGCCTGGAGTGGCCAGGGGATGAACACTGAAGCTTTCTTT; cdr3_aa: CAWSGQGMNTEAFF
j_call: TRBJ1-2; d_call: NA; clone_size: NA; v_call: TRBV7-2; cdr3_nt: TGTGCCAGCAGCCCAAAGGGGGGAGCTAACTATGGCTACACCTTC; cdr3_aa: CASSPKGGANYGYTF
j_call: TRBJ1-5; d_call: NA; clone_size: NA; v_call: TRBV6-5; cdr3_nt: TGTGCCAGCAGACGGACAGTCAATCAGCCCCAGCATTTT; cdr3_aa: CASRRTVNQPQHF
j_call: TRBJ2-4; d_call: NA; clone_size: NA; v_call: TRBV27; cdr3_nt: TGTGCCAGCAGTTACAGGGAGGCAGACATTCAGTACTTC; cdr3_aa: CASSYREADIQYF
j_call: TRBJ1-2; d_call: TRBD1; clone_size: NA; v_call: TRBV6-6; cdr3_nt: TGTGCCAGCAGTGACTTCGCAGGGGGGGGTGGCTACACCTTC; cdr3_aa: CASSDFAGGGGYTF
j_call: TRBJ2-5; d_call: TRBD2; clone_size: NA; v_call: TRBV5-1; cdr3_nt: TGCGCCAGCAGCTTGGTAGCGGGAGCAGGTGTTGAGACCCAGTACTTC; cdr3_aa: CASSLVAGAGVETQYF